These T cell receptor beta chains were read from a single sample in a study of T-cell memory formation after mild COVID-19. TCRdb independently ran MiXCR on the 5' RACE reads; one entry per CDR3 protein. The sample shows around 470,000 distinct CDR3 sequences, roughly 20% of them seen only once. Sequenced input: PBMCs or a T cell subset sorted from them (not recorded which). The receptors shown here come from an adult woman who had mild COVID-19 (a few samples of this study predate the infection). Cell type and time point are not known. CDR3s include the opening cysteine and the closing phenylalanine or tryptophan. Fields, in order: CDR3 protein, clone size, J gene, V gene. For some rows the clone size is stated as once, few or many, or as a class when expanded; others skip it.

CDR3 protein: CASSLAGARPSNEQFF; clone size: .; J gene: TRBJ2-1; V gene: TRBV11-2
CDR3 protein: CASSFDRGLGYTF; clone size: .; J gene: TRBJ1-2; V gene: TRBV12-3/TRBV12-4
CDR3 protein: CASSQDRSGGLTDTQYF; clone size: few; J gene: TRBJ2-3; V gene: TRBV4-1
CDR3 protein: CASGGGAVYGYTF; clone size: many; J gene: TRBJ1-2; V gene: TRBV24-1
CDR3 protein: CASSDIQHRAGNTIYF; clone size: .; J gene: TRBJ1-3; V gene: TRBV7-9
CDR3 protein: CASSLSGVFGYEQYF; clone size: .; J gene: TRBJ2-7; V gene: TRBV27
CDR3 protein: CASSPGETQETQYF; clone size: few; J gene: TRBJ2-5; V gene: TRBV18
CDR3 protein: CASSSSGTIRETQYF; clone size: once; J gene: TRBJ2-5; V gene: TRBV7-2
CDR3 protein: CATSPGTSGTDTQYF; clone size: .; J gene: TRBJ2-3; V gene: TRBV15
CDR3 protein: CASRKLQGIANYGYTF; clone size: few; J gene: TRBJ1-2; V gene: TRBV5-6
CDR3 protein: CASRDYTEAFF; clone size: few; J gene: TRBJ1-1; V gene: TRBV12-3/TRBV12-4
CDR3 protein: CASRMGLGQLYEQYF; clone size: few; J gene: TRBJ2-7; V gene: TRBV5-1
CDR3 protein: CASSGKGLAGSYEQYF; clone size: few; J gene: TRBJ2-7; V gene: TRBV4-1
CDR3 protein: CSARDRGQFYGYTF; clone size: few; J gene: TRBJ1-2; V gene: TRBV20-1
CDR3 protein: CASSPDGASGNTIYF; clone size: .; J gene: TRBJ1-3; V gene: TRBV7-3
CDR3 protein: CASSLALGQISYEQYF; clone size: few; J gene: TRBJ2-7; V gene: TRBV7-2
CDR3 protein: CASRPGRTYNEQFF; clone size: few; J gene: TRBJ2-1; V gene: TRBV11-3
CDR3 protein: CASSLAGTVSFNEQFF; clone size: .; J gene: TRBJ2-1; V gene: TRBV7-9
CDR3 protein: CASSPAYLAGLQETQYF; clone size: few; J gene: TRBJ2-5; V gene: TRBV16
CDR3 protein: CASSYLTGGGYGYTF; clone size: few; J gene: TRBJ1-2; V gene: TRBV6-5
CDR3 protein: CASSLQSLSTDTQYF; clone size: many; J gene: TRBJ2-3; V gene: TRBV9
CDR3 protein: CASSPVVVGELYGYTF; clone size: few; J gene: TRBJ1-2; V gene: TRBV18
CDR3 protein: CATSDFRQDNEQFF; clone size: few; J gene: TRBJ2-1; V gene: TRBV24-1
CDR3 protein: CSAKGFSWELFF; clone size: few; J gene: TRBJ2-2; V gene: TRBV20-1
CDR3 protein: CASSWTSGPTYEQYF; clone size: .; J gene: TRBJ2-7; V gene: TRBV28
CDR3 protein: CASSQGIGGPSTDTQYF; clone size: .; J gene: TRBJ2-3; V gene: TRBV4-2
CDR3 protein: CASSLEGILYGYTF; clone size: few; J gene: TRBJ1-2; V gene: TRBV7-2
CDR3 protein: CASRKFRGANTGELFF; clone size: .; J gene: TRBJ2-2; V gene: TRBV19
CDR3 protein: CASSEYRGTSRSGELFF; clone size: few; J gene: TRBJ2-2; V gene: TRBV25-1
CDR3 protein: CASSQETADTQYF; clone size: .; J gene: TRBJ2-3; V gene: TRBV4-1